The 12 T cell receptor beta chains in this list originate from one sample, sequenced in a study of control samples from healthy donors and cancer patients. Sequencing was performed with immunoSEQ multiplex PCR; in TCRdb, only in-frame clones are kept and a portion is missing. In the table there are about 55,000 clones, roughly 95% of which are singletons. Input material: blood. These TCRs come from a woman aged 18-29 years in good health.

V gene TRBV7-9 combines with J gene TRBJ2-1, with D perhaps given as TRBD1 or TRBD2 (5 bases each). The V and J ends lost 8 bases and 8 bases respectively, with 19 bases between them. Germline V gene data show CDR1 as SEHNR and CDR2 as FQNEAQ (reference sequence). The CDR3 sequence is 14 residues long. In DNA form, the CDR3 reads TGTGCCAGCTGCGCCGGGACGAAAAGGGATGAGCAGTTCTTC. Encoded protein: CASCAGTKRDEQFF.

V gene TRBV14 combines with J gene TRBJ2-7, with D uncertain. V lost 4 bases to trimming and J lost 1 base, with 14 bases between them. The CDR3 spans 15 residues. Germline V gene sequence: CDR1 SGHDN, CDR2 FVKESK. CDR3 DNA: TGTGCCAGCAGCCCTGAATTTGGGGTTTCCTACGAGCAGTACTTC. Amino acid sequence: CASSPEFGVSYEQYF.

The chain recombines TRBV6-4 with TRBJ2-4; 12 bases are shared with TRBD1. Germline lookup yields CDR1 MRHNA and CDR2 SNTAGT. With 3 bases clipped from V and 4 bases from J, the junction kept 7 bases outside the gene matches. This CDR3 is 17 amino acids long. In DNA form, the CDR3 reads TGTGCCAGCAGTGATGCCGGGACAGGGGGCTCGAAAAACATTCAGTACTTC. Amino acid sequence: CASSDAGTGGSKNIQYF.

The J gene is TRBJ1-5, the V gene TRBV6-5; TRBD1 might be the D (5 bases). The germline gives CDR1 MNHEY, CDR2 SVGAGI. The CDR3 is made up of 14 amino acids. V was trimmed by 5 bases and J by 1 base, leaving 9 bases between them. CDR3 bases: TGTGCCAGCAGTCCGGGACCGAGCAATCAGCCCCAGCATTTT. It encodes CASSPGPSNQPQHF.

The genes are TRBV6-1 and TRBJ2-5, with D possibly called TRBD1 or TRBD2 (6 bases each). This CDR3 is 15 amino acids long. V lost 2 bases, J lost 2 bases, and 12 bases lay in between. CDR1 and CDR2 (germline): MNHNS, SASEGT. CDR3 sequence (DNA): TGTGCCAGCAGTGAATTAGGGGGGCAGCAAGAGACCCAGTACTTC. As protein: CASSELGGQQETQYF.

This clone was detected only once. The chain is built from TRBV7-9 and TRBJ1-2, with D possibly being TRBD1 (6 bases). This CDR3 is built from 14 residues. From germline, CDR1 is SEHNR and CDR2 FQNEAQ (reference sequence). The V end lost 3 bases, the J end lost 2 bases, and 10 bases lay between the germline ends. The CDR3 region has the DNA TGTGCCAGCAGCTTGGACAGAGGAAACTATGGCTACACCTTC. Translating it yields CASSLDRGNYGYTF.

The chain employs TRBV4-1 and TRBJ1-1; D not certain. The V end lost 5 bases, the J end lost 1 base, and 14 bases lay between the germline ends. Germline V lookup: CDR1 MGHRA, CDR2 YSYEKL. There are 15 residues in the CDR3. CDR3 bases: TGCGCCAGCAGCAACCCCCCGACGGAGAACACTGAAGCTTTCTTT. It yields the protein CASSNPPTENTEAFF.

J is TRBJ2-2 and V is TRBV7-8, with 8 positions matching TRBD1. Germline loops: CDR1 SGHVS, CDR2 FQNEAQ. V shed 5 bases and J 4 bases; nucleotides not matched to a gene: 9. The CDR3 runs to 16 residues. This CDR3 is CASSTRAQGVTGELFF. CDR3 sequence (DNA): TGTGCCAGCAGCACGCGGGCACAGGGGGTCACCGGGGAGCTGTTTTTT.

The rearrangement links TRBV6-2 or TRBV6-3 to TRBJ2-1; 9 bases map to TRBD2. Trimming took 4 bases from V and 2 from J; bases not matched to a gene: 9. The CDR3 loop spans 17 amino acids. Germline V gene sequence: CDR1 MNHEY, CDR2 SVGEGT. The DNA for the CDR3 is TGTGCCAGCAGTTTGAGCGGGGGGTCCCCCCCCTACAATGAGCAGTTCTTC. Its protein is CASSLSGGSPPYNEQFF.

The V gene is TRBV28, the J gene TRBJ1-5; TRBD1 matches 8 bases. Trimming removed 6 bases from V and 11 bases from J; junction bases left unmatched: 9. Germline lookup yields CDR1 MDHEN and CDR2 SYDVKM. The length of the CDR3 is 13 residues. CDR3 loop: CASRGQAFMAQHF. The CDR3 DNA follows: TGTGCCAGCAGGGGACAGGCCTTTATGGCCCAGCATTTT. The full variable domain, in which reference TRBV28 and TRBJ1-5 provide the parts outside the CDR3, is DVKVTQSSRYLVKRTGEKVFLECVQDMDHENMFWYRQDPGLGLRLIYFSYDVKMKEKGDIPEGYSVSREKKERFSLILESASTNQTSMYLCASRGQAFMAQHFGDGTRLSIL.

In its sample, this clone was seen once. The V call is TRBV12-5, the J call TRBJ1-2; D is undetermined. CDR3 size: 13 residues. V was trimmed by 1 base and J by 3 bases, leaving 6 bases between them. Germline assignment: CDR1 LGHNT and CDR2 FRNRAP. DNA of the CDR3: TGTGCTAGTGGTTTGGCCCTAGACTATGGCTACACCTTC. Its translation: CASGLALDYGYTF. Full variable domain (missing parts from reference TRBV12-5 and TRBJ1-2): DARVTQTPRHKVTEMGQEVTMRCQPILGHNTVFWYRQTMMQGLELLAYFRNRAPLDDSGMPKDRFSAEMPDATLATLKIQPSEPRDSAVYFCASGLALDYGYTFGSGTRLTVV.

The V gene is TRBV19, the J gene TRBJ1-6; 8 positions agree with TRBD1. V was pared by 4 bases and J by 7 bases, with 3 bases of the junction left unmatched. The CDR3 runs 14 residues. The V gene's germline CDR1 is LNHDA and CDR2 SQIVND (reference sequence). CDR3 sequence reads: CASSRTGPNSPLHF. The CDR3 nucleotides read TGTGCCAGTAGTAGGACAGGGCCAAATTCACCCCTCCACTTT.